The present entry profiles one TCR beta chain with its context. Antigen: not known. This could be a read error, since a much larger clone is one nucleotide away. The data are from a study of molecular identifiers for immune sequencing clone quantification. Study information: Four of five splits of RNA from approximately 22,000 or 94,000 naive CD8 cells were sequenced in replicates. Study-wide results and limits: Reports indicate spiked Jurkat TCR RNA from one cell could be found among roughly 980,000 naive cells. Clones with over 20 RNA copies captured over 97% of effector molecules but under 1% of naive ones.

TCRdb ran MiXCR on the PCR reads and lists one entry per CDR3 protein. The sample lists over 600,000 distinct CDR3 sequences; 15% to 20% were seen once. V lost 8 bases and J lost 8, with 13 bases in between. From germline, CDR1 is MNHEY and CDR2 SVGEGT. The CDR3 totals 12 residues. For naive CD8 T cells, sorting used the CD8+CD4-CCR7+CD45RA+ phenotype. The sample was naive CD8+ T cells from blood, with Jurkat cell RNA spiked in. Described subset: FACS-sorted CD8+CD4-CCR7+CD45RA+ naive T cells. This clonotype originated in a human donor in good health. Some libraries in this study had Jurkat cell RNA spiked in. This chain connects TRBV6-2 or TRBV6-3 to TRBJ2-1, with TRBD2 as a possible D gene (5 bases). DNA for the CDR3: TGTGCCAGCGGGAGTTTAGCAGATGAGCAGTTCTTC. It codes for CASGSLADEQFF.